Listed here are 17 T cell receptor beta chains from one sample, sequenced in a study of tumor-infiltrating lymphocytes in primary liver carcinoma. Making TCR beta cDNA involved approximately 510 ng total RNA and a constant-region primer. Library construction for TCR beta comprised three nested multiplex PCR rounds performed with slightly modified ARM-PCR. The two initial PCR rounds, around 11 cycles each, used TRBV1-TRBV30 forward and C-beta reverse primers. TCRdb re-called the multiplex PCR reads with MiXCR, one entry per CDR3 protein. Of some 320,000 distinct CDR3 sequences in the sample, 65% are singletons; the top ten hold 9%. Unsorted whole blood served as the source of blood RNA, and germline DNA was extracted as well. Sequencing was done on a sample of peripheral blood. The receptors were gathered from a man aged 40-49 years with primary liver carcinoma and hepatitis B virus infection.

Notes on this clonotype: Germline is not matched at one junction end, which may reflect a read error. The V call is TRBV11-2, the J call TRBJ2-1; the D is unclear. From germline, CDR1 is SGHAT and CDR2 FQNNGV. This CDR3 has 14 residues. CDR3 sequence (DNA): TGTGCTAGCAGCTTCTCGATAGACCACAATGAGCAGTTCTTC. This encodes CASSFSIDHNEQFF.

On this clonotype: This may be a read error: a much more frequent sequence differs by one nucleotide. The J gene is TRBJ1-1, the V gene TRBV6-1; D is unclear. The CDR3 has 13 amino acids. Germline CDR1 MNHNS, CDR2 SASEGT. CDR3 nucleotide sequence: TGTGCCACTAGACCCGGAGATGGCACTGAAACTTTCTTT. Residues: CATRPGDGTETFF.

This chain uses TRBV30 with TRBJ2-7; no clear D gene. The CDR3 is made up of 9 amino acids. Germline-derived CDR1 and CDR2 are GTSNPN and SVGIG (reference sequence). Trimming cost V 5 bases and J 10 bases, with 9 bases left between them. This CDR3 is CAWGPGQYF. CDR3 nucleotide sequence: TGTGCCTGGGGCCCCGGACAGTACTTC.

The chain couples TRBV11-1 to TRBJ2-2; D unclear. V was pared by 5 bases and J by 3 bases, with 10 bases between. The germline V gene has CDR1 SGHAT and CDR2 FQDESV (reference sequence). This CDR3 is 14 amino acids long. CDR3 amino acids: CASSLEIHTGELFF. The DNA for the CDR3 is TGTGCCAGCAGCCTGGAGATCCACACCGGGGAGCTGTTTTTT.

About this clonotype itself: A much larger clonotype is one base distant, so this may be a read error. The CDR3 loop is CSGTGLATDTQCF. The CDR3 DNA reads as TGCAGCGGTACGGGACTAGCCACAGATACGCAGTGTTTT. The chain combines TRBV29-1 with TRBJ2-3; 9 nucleotides align to TRBD2. The germline V gene has CDR1 SQVTM and CDR2 ANQGSEA. The CDR3 loop spans 13 amino acids.

V usage is TRBV7-9 and J usage is TRBJ2-7; the D gene is possibly TRBD1 (5 bases). The V gene lost 4 bases and the J gene lost 5 bases, with 12 bases spanning the gap. Looked up from germline, CDR1 is SEHNR and CDR2 is FQNEAQ (reference sequence). The CDR3 has 13 residues. CDR3: CASSSTGAHEQYF. The CDR3 DNA reads TGTGCCAGCAGCTCCACTGGGGCGCACGAGCAGTACTTC.

The chain links TRBV5-1 to TRBJ2-1; D unclear. The V end was cut by 0 bases, the J end by 5 bases, with 6 bases between. The V gene's germline CDR1 is SGHRS and CDR2 YFSETQ. There are 13 residues in the CDR3. CDR3 region: CASSLGADNEQFF. The CDR3 DNA sequence: TGCGCCAGCAGCTTGGGGGCAGACAATGAGCAGTTCTTC.

Note on this clonotype: At one of its ends the junction is not consistent with the germline gene, which may arise from a read error. This chain joins TRBV29-1 and TRBJ2-3, with 9 nucleotides matching TRBD1. CDR1 and CDR2 (germline): SQVTM, ANQGSEA. The CDR3 spans 14 residues. The CDR3 loop is CSVGGGQGADTQYF. The CDR3, as DNA: TGTAGCGTCGGTGGGGGACAGGGTGCAGATACGCAGTATTTT.

This clonotype has only a few counts. The V and J genes are TRBV5-4 and TRBJ1-5; possible D gene TRBD1, 5 bases. Germline V CDR1 and CDR2: SGHNT, YYREEE (reference sequence). With 5 bases removed from V and 5 bases from J, the gap between germline ends came to 11 bases. CDR3 length equals 13 residues. The DNA of the CDR3 is TGTGCCAGCAGTCTAGGACAAGATCAGCCCCAGCATTTT. Protein product: CASSLGQDQPQHF.

Regarding this clonotype: One end of the junction does not line up with germline, which may come from a read error. The chain uses TRBV5-4 and TRBJ2-7; 12 bases map to TRBD2. Germline assignment: CDR1 SGHNT and CDR2 YYREEE (reference sequence). This CDR3 is 15 amino acids long. CDR3 DNA: TGTGCCAGCAGCCTGAGACTAGCGGGAGTCGACGAGCAGTGCTTC. Encoded protein: CASSLRLAGVDEQCF.

As regards this clonotype: Being one base from a much bigger clone, this may be a read error. This chain uses TRBV5-4 with TRBJ2-5; unclear D gene. Germline lookup yields CDR1 SGHNT and CDR2 YYREEE (reference sequence). Trimming left V 9 bases short and J 2 bases short, with 11 bases between. The CDR3 contains 12 residues. The CDR3 coding sequence is TGTGCCAACATAACCGCTCAAGAGACCCAGTACTTC. It codes for CANITAQETQYF.

This chain connects TRBV30 to TRBJ1-2, with D possibly matching TRBD1 (6 bases). The CDR3 runs 14 residues. Trimming took 0 bases from V and 3 from J, leaving 11 bases between them. CDR1 is GTSNPN, CDR2 SVGIG, per germline (reference sequence). As DNA, the CDR3 is TGTGCCTGGAGTGTAATAGGGGGATACTATGGCTACACCTTC. Amino acid sequence: CAWSVIGGYYGYTF.

About this clonotype: It may be a read error: a sequence one base away is much more abundant. The chain is built from TRBV6-2 or TRBV6-3 and TRBJ1-1; weak D call: TRBD1 (5 bases). The CDR3 sequence is 14 residues long. V lost 5 bases to trimming and J lost 6 bases, with 16 bases between them. The germline CDR1 and CDR2 sequences are MNHEY and SVGEGT. The CDR3 nucleotides are TGTGCCAGCAGTGCCCGGGGACGGATTGCTGAAGCTTTCTTT. It codes for CASSARGRIAEAFF.

This clonotype came up a few times. The chain employs TRBV6-1 and TRBJ2-7, with a weak D call TRBD1 (6 bases). Germline values: CDR1 MNHNS, CDR2 SASEGT. This CDR3 contains 15 residues. V was clipped by 5 bases and J by 4 bases, with 18 bases between them. The CDR3 DNA reads TGTGCCAGCAGTTTTAAGGGGGACGGCTCTTACGAGCAGTACTTC. Translated, it gives CASSFKGDGSYEQYF.

This clonotype was counted a few times. The germline gene is not matched at one end of the junction; a read error may be the cause. The rearrangement joins TRBV6-2 or TRBV6-3 to TRBJ2-3; 7 bases map to TRBD2. This CDR3 has 17 amino acids. Germline CDR1 reads MNHEY; CDR2 reads SVGEGT. As DNA, the CDR3 is TGTGTCAGCAGTAGCCTTGGGACTATAAGAAAAACAGATACGCAGTATTTT. It codes for CVSSSLGTIRKTDTQYF.

About this clonotype: It may be a read error: a sequence one base away is much more abundant. The chain combines TRBV4-2 with TRBJ2-3; D might be TRBD2 (7 bases). The CDR3 has 15 residues. Germline V gives CDR1 LGHNA, CDR2 YNFKEQ. Trimming left V 1 base short and J 8 bases short, with 16 bases between. CDR3 bases: TGTGCCAGCAGCCAAGCGGAGGGAGGGGGGGGTACGCAGTATTTT. Encoded protein: CASSQAEGGGGTQYF.

This clonotype occurred a few times. The chain recombines TRBV5-6 with TRBJ2-7, with TRBD1 matching over 10 bases. The CDR3 is made up of 15 amino acids. Germline V CDR1 and CDR2: SGHDT, YYEEEE. V lost 0 bases and J lost 4; bases outside the gene matches: 4. The CDR3 loop reads CASSLVGQGRYEQYF. The CDR3 bases are TGTGCCAGCAGCTTGGTGGGACAGGGGAGGTACGAGCAGTACTTC.